Listed below are T cell receptor beta chains from one sample, sequenced in a study of CD8 T cells in Susac syndrome. TCRdb redid the calling of the immunoSEQ multiplex PCR reads with MiXCR, one entry per CDR3 protein. The data show about 160,000 distinct CDR3 sequences, about 91% seen once. The sample was CD4+ T cells from PBMCs. The receptors were gathered from a human donor in good health. Each CDR3 is given with its conserved first and last residue. Fields, in order: J gene, clone size, V gene, D gene, CDR3 protein, CDR3 DNA. D genes are given only for firm matches. Part of the rows lack a size; the others show once, few, many or a class for expanded clones.

TRBJ2-5,-,TRBV4-3,TRBD1,CASSLEQGALETQYF,TGCGCCAGCAGCCTCGAACAGGGGGCGCTTGAGACCCAGTACTTC
TRBJ1-1,once,TRBV7-9,-,CASSLPSTTEAFF,TGTGCCAGCAGCTTACCCTCAACCACTGAAGCTTTCTTT
TRBJ2-3,-,TRBV21-1,-,CASSSHEPGDTDTQYF,TGTGCCAGCAGCTCCCACGAGCCGGGGGACACAGATACGCAGTATTTT
TRBJ1-1,-,TRBV23-1,-,CASTHNLPWRVSFF,TGCGCCAGCACTCACAATCTACCATGGCGTGTTAGCTTCTTT
TRBJ2-5,once,TRBV7-2,-,CASSFRQQTQYF,TGTGCCAGCAGCTTTAGACAGCAGACCCAGTACTTC
TRBJ2-3,-,TRBV12-3/TRBV12-4,-,CASIKGGSTDTQYF,TGTGCCAGCATCAAGGGGGGAAGCACAGATACGCAGTATTTT
TRBJ2-5,-,TRBV5-4,TRBD2,CASSPSGSGGVQETQYF,TGTGCCAGCAGCCCTTCAGGTAGCGGGGGAGTTCAAGAGACCCAGTACTTC
TRBJ2-7,-,TRBV18,-,CASSPVVRSYEQYF,TGTGCCAGCTCACCAGTAGTCCGCTCCTACGAGCAGTACTTC
TRBJ2-7,-,TRBV6-2/TRBV6-3,-,CASSTGTSEYF,TGTGCCAGCAGTACCGGGACATCAGAGTACTTC
TRBJ1-5,-,TRBV10-3,-,CASTGNSNQPQHF,TGTGCCTCGACGGGGAATAGCAATCAGCCCCAGCATTTT
TRBJ2-7,-,TRBV30,-,CAWTVGGAEQYF,TGTGCCTGGACCGTTGGAGGGGCCGAGCAGTACTTC
TRBJ2-6,-,TRBV5-1,-,CASKQGLSGANVLTF,TGCGCCAGCAAACAGGGATTGTCCGGGGCCAACGTCCTGACTTTC
TRBJ2-5,-,TRBV28,TRBD2,CASSFRGSWSGSLEETQYF,TGTGCCAGCAGTTTTAGGGGTAGTTGGAGCGGGAGCCTAGAGGAGACCCAGTACTTC
TRBJ2-3,once,TRBV18,-,CASSPPSQSTDTQYF,TGTGCCAGCTCACCACCGAGTCAGAGCACAGATACGCAGTATTTT
TRBJ2-1,-,TRBV20-1,-,CSAPGPSSYNEQFF,TGCAGTGCACCGGGCCCTAGCTCCTACAATGAGCAGTTCTTC
TRBJ2-1,-,TRBV5-1,TRBD1,CASSILLTGAVNEQFF,TGCGCCAGCAGCATACTCCTGACAGGGGCGGTAAATGAGCAGTTCTTC
TRBJ2-1,-,TRBV10-3,TRBD2,CAITGTSGRLDEQFF,TGTGCCATCACCGGAACTAGCGGGAGGCTGGATGAGCAGTTCTTC
TRBJ2-1,-,TRBV4-3,-,CASSQEAASPQFF,TGCGCCAGCAGCCAAGAAGCAGCGAGTCCGCAGTTCTTC
TRBJ1-4,-,TRBV6-2/TRBV6-3,-,CASSYRREGTNKKLFF,TGTGCCAGCAGTTACCGCCGGGAGGGCACTAATAAAAAACTGTTTTTT